This T cell receptor (beta chain) comes out of a study of CD8+ T cells in alopecia areata. CDR1 MDHEN and CDR2 SYDVKM come from the germline V gene. V lost 5 bases and J 6 bases, leaving 11 bases between the germline ends. The CDR3 is made up of 13 amino acids. Worth noting for this clone: Its antigen is undetermined. Different DNA sequences within this sample yield the same CDR3.

Alopecia areata patients gave lesional scalp punch biopsies and peripheral blood samples. The sorting of PBMCs gave CD4+ and CD8+ T cells. The sequencing template was cDNA reverse transcribed from extracted RNA. The assay was immunoSEQ multiplex PCR, and TCRdb's table has in-frame clones only and misses some. The table includes fewer than 90,000 clones, around 54% detected once. Whole-study findings and limits: Shared TCR sequences were less clear between patients than in mice, possibly partly from HLA diversity. In scalp samples, resident alphabeta T cells of normal skin are also sequenced.

The clonotype originates from a human donor with alopecia areata. The sample was NKG2D-high CD8+ T cells sorted from blood. V is TRBV28 and J is TRBJ2-1; D possibly corresponds to TRBD2 (6 bases). CDR3 amino acids: CASSLAGPNEQFF. The CDR3 DNA sequence: TGTGCCAGCAGTCTCGCGGGGCCCAATGAGCAGTTCTTC.